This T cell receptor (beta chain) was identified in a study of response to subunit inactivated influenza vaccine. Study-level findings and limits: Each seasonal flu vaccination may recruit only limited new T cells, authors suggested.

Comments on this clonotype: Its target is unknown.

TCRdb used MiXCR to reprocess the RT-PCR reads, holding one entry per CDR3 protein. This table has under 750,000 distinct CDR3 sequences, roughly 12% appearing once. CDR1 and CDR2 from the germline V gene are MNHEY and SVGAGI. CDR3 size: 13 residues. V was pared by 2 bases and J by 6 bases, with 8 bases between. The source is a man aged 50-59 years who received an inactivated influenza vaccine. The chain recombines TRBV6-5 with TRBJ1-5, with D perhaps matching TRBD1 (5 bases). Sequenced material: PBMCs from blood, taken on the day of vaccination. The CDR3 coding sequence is TGTGCCAGCAGTTACGCTGGGGGTCAGCCCCAGCATTTT. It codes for CASSYAGGQPQHF.